These 25 T cell receptor beta chains originate from one sample sequenced in a study of shared clonotypes between healthy human individuals (dated by TCRdb to the early 2020s). The method behind the library was the immunoSEQ multiplex PCR assay. Drawn from immuneACCESS, this table holds only the in-frame rearrangements with V and J called that TCRdb kept. Clones are partly lost; checked studies trace under half to an unresolved V gene and leave the rest unexplained. The sample data list about 510,000 clones, and nearly 80% of these were observed just once. Together, the top ten hold around 13% of the sample. The sample was PBMCs. These receptors originate from a woman aged 40 to 50 in good health. Some clones in this sample may be carry-over from other donors' samples.

A word on this clone: A junction end diverges from the germline sequence, so it may reflect a read error. This chain uses TRBV28 with TRBJ2-2, with unresolved D. Germline loops: CDR1 MDHEN, CDR2 SYDVKM. This CDR3 has 15 amino acids. In DNA, the CDR3 is TGTGCCGGCAGTTTCAGCCAGGAGAACACCGGGGAGCTGTTTTTT. Protein sequence: CAGSFSQENTGELFF.

J is TRBJ1-1 and V is TRBV2; maybe TRBD1 (5 bases). Trimming cost V 6 bases and J 3 bases, with 17 bases left between them. This CDR3 is built from 15 residues. CDR1 is SNHLY, CDR2 FYNNEI, per germline. CDR3 sequence reads: CASRRRGSGDTEAFF. The CDR3 nucleotides read TGTGCCAGCAGAAGACGGGGGAGTGGGGACACTGAAGCTTTCTTT.

The J gene is TRBJ1-1, the V gene TRBV4-1; D unclear. Germline CDR1 and CDR2: MGHRA and YSYEKL. The CDR3 length is 14 residues. Trimming left V 6 bases short and J 1 base short, with 12 bases between. CDR3 in DNA: TGCGCCAGCAGGGTGCCCCTATCGAACACTGAAGCTTTCTTT. Its translation is CASRVPLSNTEAFF.

A remark on this clone: One base separates it from a far larger clone, so it is likely a read error. This same CDR3 is encoded by further DNA sequences in the sample. The chain recombines TRBV28 with TRBJ1-3; weak D call: TRBD1 (5 bases). This CDR3 has 14 residues. V lost 5 bases, J lost 4 bases, and 12 bases lay in between. The germline V gene encodes CDR1 MDHEN and CDR2 SYDVKM. DNA for the CDR3: TGTGCCAGCAGTAACTCAGGGTCGGGAAACACCATATATTTT. Its protein is CASSNSGSGNTIYF.

The chain carries TRBV7-9 and TRBJ2-3; D gene unclear. This CDR3 contains 13 residues. Trimming removed 1 base at V and 4 bases at J, with 6 bases between. Germline V gene lookup returns CDR1 SEHNR and CDR2 FQNEAQ (reference sequence). This CDR3 is CASSLVRSDTQYF. The CDR3 coding sequence is TGTGCCAGCAGCTTAGTTCGCTCAGATACGCAGTATTTT. Based on the CDR3 plus reference TRBV7-9 and TRBJ2-3, the full variable domain is DTGVSQNPRHKITKRGQNVTFRCDPISEHNRLYWYRQTLGQGPEFLTYFQNEAQLEKSRLLSDRFSAERPKGSFSTLEIQRTEQGDSAMYLCASSLVRSDTQYFGPGTRLTVL.

The chain combines TRBV7-2 with TRBJ2-3; 10 positions match TRBD2. CDR1 is SGHTA and CDR2 is FQGNSA in the germline V gene. The V and J ends lost 5 bases and 5 bases, in that order; junction bases with no gene match: 7. This CDR3 spans 15 amino acids. The DNA of the CDR3 is TGTGCCAGCAGCCAAAGGACTAGCGGCGAAGATACGCAGTATTTT. Encoded protein: CASSQRTSGEDTQYF.

The rearrangement uses TRBV7-2 and TRBJ2-7; D might be TRBD1 or TRBD2, each matching 5 bases. The V gene lost 5 bases and the J gene lost 0 bases, with 14 bases spanning the gap. CDR3 size: 15 residues. Germline loops: CDR1 SGHTA, CDR2 FQGNSA. The CDR3 loop reads CASSTRDGSSYEQYF. As DNA, the CDR3 is TGTGCCAGCAGCACCCGGGACGGAAGCTCCTACGAGCAGTACTTC.

The chain employs TRBV6-5 and TRBJ2-1, with D possibly TRBD1 on 7 matching bases. V lost 2 bases and J lost 14, with 19 bases in between. The CDR3 spans 14 residues. Germline V gene lookup returns CDR1 MNHEY and CDR2 SVGAGI. The CDR3 reads CASSYNPRGTAEFF. For the CDR3, the DNA is TGTGCCAGCAGTTACAATCCGCGCGGGACAGCGGAGTTCTTC.

The chain uses TRBV14 and TRBJ2-4; no reliable D call. Trimming took off 4 bases at V and 1 base at J, with 14 bases between the two ends. Germline loops: CDR1 SGHDN, CDR2 FVKESK. The CDR3 is 16 amino acids. This chain's CDR3 is CASSPWAPWAKNIQYF. CDR3 nucleotide sequence: TGTGCCAGCAGCCCATGGGCCCCCTGGGCCAAAAACATTCAGTACTTC.

CDR3 DNA sequence: TGTGCCAGCAGCTTAGGGCTAGGGGAGGCGAGGACCGGGGAGCTGTTTTTT. Protein product: CASSLGLGEARTGELFF. The chain carries TRBV7-3 and TRBJ2-2; a weak D match, TRBD2 (6 bases). The germline CDR1 and CDR2 sequences are SGHTA and FQGTGA. The CDR3 is made up of 17 amino acids. Trimming pared 2 bases from V and 5 bases from J, leaving 18 bases between.

The J gene is TRBJ2-3, the V gene TRBV7-6; 7 positions agree with TRBD1. V lost 8 bases, J lost 4 bases, and 9 bases stayed unmatched. The V gene's germline CDR1 is SGHVS and CDR2 FNYEAQ. The CDR3 covers 14 residues. CDR3 loop: CASRNRGIADTQYF. The CDR3 DNA sequence: TGTGCCAGCCGGAACAGGGGAATCGCAGATACGCAGTATTTT.

This clone was seen a handful of times. This CDR3 reads CASKEQGTDTQYF. CDR3 in DNA: TGTGCCAGCAAAGAACAGGGGACAGATACGCAGTATTTT. This rearrangement joins TRBV6-6 to TRBJ2-3, with TRBD1 matching over 7 bases. Germline V gives CDR1 MNHNY, CDR2 SVGAGI (reference sequence). After removal of 7 bases from V and 3 bases from J, the junction contained 4 bases not matched to a gene. The CDR3 has 13 residues.

The rearrangement joins TRBV4-3 to TRBJ1-4; D possibly corresponds to TRBD1 (5 bases). Germline-derived CDR1 and CDR2 are LGHNA and YSLEER. Trimming took off 1 base at V and 3 bases at J, with 12 bases between the two ends. The CDR3 length is 16 residues. CDR3 coding DNA: TGCGCCAGCAGCCAAGTGGTGGGGCCCTCTAATGAAAAACTGTTTTTT. Translated, it gives CASSQVVGPSNEKLFF.

Only one count was recorded for this clone. In nucleotides, the CDR3 is TGTGCCTGGAGTGCGGGACGCACAGATACGCAGTATTTT. It encodes CAWSAGRTDTQYF. The chain has TRBV30 and TRBJ2-3, with D perhaps given as TRBD1 or TRBD2 (5 bases each). The V end lost 1 base, the J end lost 1 base, and 6 bases lay between the germline ends. The CDR3 runs to 13 residues. Germline-derived CDR1 and CDR2 are GTSNPN and SVGIG (reference sequence).

In this sample, this clone turned up a few times. The V call is TRBV30, the J call TRBJ1-1; no definite D call. The CDR3 consists of 13 residues. V lost 1 base and J 0 bases, leaving 6 bases between the germline ends. The germline CDR1 and CDR2 sequences are GTSNPN and SVGIG (reference sequence). The CDR3 region has the DNA TGTGCCTGGAGTGGCAGTATGAACACTGAAGCTTTCTTT. As protein: CAWSGSMNTEAFF.

The rearrangement joins TRBV9 to TRBJ1-4; D may be TRBD1 (5 bases). The CDR3 consists of 16 residues. Germline assignment: CDR1 SGDLS and CDR2 YYNGEE. Trimming pared 1 base from V and 7 bases from J, leaving 17 bases between. CDR3 coding DNA: TGTGCCAGCAGCGTATACCCCGGGGGGAGGGGTGAAAAACTGTTTTTT. Its protein is CASSVYPGGRGEKLFF.

The rearrangement links TRBV28 to TRBJ2-1, with D hard to call. V was pared by 2 bases and J by 5 bases, with 13 bases between. This CDR3 has 15 amino acids. Germline-derived CDR1 and CDR2 are MDHEN and SYDVKM. CDR3 sequence (DNA): TGTGCCAGCAGTTTAACGTCGAGCTACCACAATGAGCAGTTCTTC. Encoded protein: CASSLTSSYHNEQFF.

V gene TRBV19 combines with J gene TRBJ1-1, with D unresolved. The CDR3 sequence is 13 residues long. In germline, CDR1 is LNHDA, CDR2 SQIVND (reference sequence). Trimming removed 8 bases from V and 1 base from J, with 11 bases in between. Here the CDR3 reads CASSRWENTEAFF. The DNA for the CDR3 is TGTGCCAGTTCCCGGTGGGAGAACACTGAAGCTTTCTTT.

Comment on this clone: Other nucleotide sequences from this sample produce the same CDR3. V gene TRBV18 combines with J gene TRBJ2-5; D possibly corresponds to TRBD1 (5 bases). CDR3 size: 13 residues. Germline-derived CDR1 and CDR2 are KGHSH and LQKENI. Trimming took off 3 bases at V and 5 bases at J, with 10 bases between the two ends. CDR3 protein: CASSPPGSETQYF. In nucleotides, the CDR3 is TGTGCCAGCTCACCCCCAGGGTCGGAGACCCAGTACTTC. The full variable domain, its missing parts supplied by reference TRBV18 and TRBJ2-5, is NAGVMQNPRHLVRRRGQEARLRCSPMKGHSHVYWYRQLPEEGLKFMVYLQKENIIDESGMPKERFSAEFPKEGPSILRIQQVVRGDSAAYFCASSPPGSETQYFGPGTRLLVL.

This rearrangement joins TRBV28 to TRBJ2-1; D may be TRBD2 (6 bases). V was cut by 6 bases and J by 0 bases, with 15 bases left in between. The CDR3 totals 16 residues. Per the germline V gene, CDR1 is MDHEN and CDR2 is SYDVKM. CDR3 DNA sequence: TGTGCCAGCAGGCGTCCGGGGACTGTCTCCTACAATGAGCAGTTCTTC. It specifies CASRRPGTVSYNEQFF.

This chain uses TRBV7-3 with TRBJ2-3; no clear D. V was cut by 5 bases and J by 2 bases, with 11 bases left in between. Germline CDR1 and CDR2: SGHTA and FQGTGA. This CDR3 comprises 14 residues. The CDR3 here is CASSPLGITDTQYF. CDR3 in DNA: TGTGCCAGCAGCCCTCTAGGTATCACAGATACGCAGTATTTT.

The rearrangement uses TRBV29-1 and TRBJ2-1, with TRBD2 identical over 8 bases. The CDR3 totals 16 residues. The V gene end was trimmed by 3 bases and the J gene end by 4 bases; junction bases not matched to a gene: 11. The V gene's germline CDR1 is SQVTM and CDR2 ANQGSEA. Here the CDR3 reads CSVDRWPSGQYNEQFF. In DNA, the CDR3 is TGCAGCGTTGATCGGTGGCCTAGCGGGCAATACAATGAGCAGTTCTTC.

This clone has more than one count but fewer than ten. The chain has TRBV19 and TRBJ1-1, with a possible D match to TRBD1 (5 bases). The CDR3 runs to 12 residues. Germline V gene lookup returns CDR1 LNHDA and CDR2 SQIVND (reference sequence). Trimming stripped 8 bases from V and 3 bases from J, with 10 bases between. The CDR3 DNA sequence: TGTGCCAGTTCTCAGGGTGACACTGAAGCTTTCTTT. The encoded protein is CASSQGDTEAFF. Full variable domain (missing parts from reference TRBV19 and TRBJ1-1): DGGITQSPKYLFRKEGQNVTLSCEQNLNHDAMYWYRQDPGQGLRLIYYSQIVNDFQKGDIAEGYSVSREKKESFPLTVTSAQKNPTAFYLCASSQGDTEAFFGQGTRLTVV.

V gene TRBV7-2 combines with J gene TRBJ2-2; 12 bases fit TRBD2. CDR3 size: 16 residues. After removal of 1 base from V and 4 bases from J, the junction contained 1 base not matched to a gene. Germline loops: CDR1 SGHTA, CDR2 FQGNSA. The DNA of the CDR3 is TGTGCCAGCAGCTTAGGACTAGCGGGAGCCACCGGGGAGCTGTTTTTT. As protein: CASSLGLAGATGELFF. Drawing the rest from reference TRBV7-2 and TRBJ2-2, the complete variable domain is GAGVSQSPSNKVTEKGKDVELRCDPISGHTALYWYRQSLGQGLEFLIYFQGNSAPDKSGLPSDRFSAERTGGSVSTLTIQRTQQEDSAVYLCASSLGLAGATGELFFGEGSRLTVL.

The J gene is TRBJ2-5, the V gene TRBV6-1; no definite D call. Trimming took off 1 base at V and 5 bases at J, with 5 bases between the two ends. Germline lookup yields CDR1 MNHNS and CDR2 SASEGT. The CDR3 consists of 12 residues. CDR3 residues: CASSEVGETQYF. CDR3 bases: TGTGCCAGCAGTGAAGTCGGGGAGACCCAGTACTTC.